The 23 T cell receptor beta chains below all came from one sample that was sequenced in a study of blood T cell repertoires in COVID-19. Some clones are missing from TCRdb's copy, which holds only in-frame ones; the method was immunoSEQ multiplex PCR. Of roughly 96,000 clones listed, around 80% were seen once; the top ten hold about 4.3%. Sequencing was done on a sample of peripheral blood. These receptors were collected from a man aged 55-75 years with acute or convalescent COVID-19.

This chain uses TRBV30 with TRBJ2-1; D remains unclear. V was cut by 4 bases and J by 6 bases, with 7 bases left in between. The germline V gene has CDR1 GTSNPN and CDR2 SVGIG (reference sequence). CDR3 size: 11 residues. The CDR3 sequence is CAWTLLNEQFF. The CDR3, as DNA: TGTGCCTGGACCCTTCTCAATGAGCAGTTCTTC.

V usage is TRBV27 and J usage is TRBJ2-2; 7 nucleotides agree with TRBD1. Germline CDR1 MNHEY, CDR2 SMNVEV (reference sequence). The CDR3 runs 15 residues. V shed 1 base and J 5 bases; nucleotides not matched to a gene: 4. DNA of the CDR3: TGTGCCAGCAGTTTATTAGGGGGCGTAACCGGGGAGCTGTTTTTT. Amino acids: CASSLLGGVTGELFF.

This clone was counted a few times. In nucleotides, the CDR3 is TGTGCCACCAGCAGAACCGGGACAGGGCAGGGAAAACTGTTTTTT. Translation gives CATSRTGTGQGKLFF. V and J are TRBV15 and TRBJ1-4; 9 bases match TRBD1. V was clipped by 2 bases and J by 10 bases; unmatched bases: 8. Germline loops: CDR1 LNHNV, CDR2 YYDKDF (reference sequence). The CDR3 length is 15 residues.

About this clone itself: This CDR3 is also generated by other DNA sequences in the sample. V and J are TRBV3-1 (or the pseudogene TRBV3-2) and TRBJ2-1, with 7 bases lining up with TRBD1. V shed 3 bases, J shed 4 bases, and the junction held 0 bases outside the gene matches. The CDR3 sequence is 13 residues long. CDR1 and CDR2 from the germline V gene are LGHDT and YNNKEL (reference sequence). Written as DNA, the CDR3 is TGTGCCAGCAGCCAGGACAGGTACAATGAGCAGTTCTTC. Residues: CASSQDRYNEQFF.

V and J are TRBV5-1 and TRBJ1-1; the match to TRBD1 covers 8 bases. The CDR3 spans 15 residues. From germline, CDR1 is SGHRS and CDR2 YFSETQ. With 2 bases clipped from V and 3 bases from J, the junction kept 6 bases outside the gene matches. The CDR3 loop is CASSFSTGGDTEAFF. The CDR3 DNA is TGCGCCAGCAGCTTCTCCACAGGGGGAGACACTGAAGCTTTCTTT.

This chain uses TRBV5-6 with TRBJ1-4; the match to TRBD1 covers 8 bases. The CDR3 is 14 amino acids. Germline V lookup: CDR1 SGHDT, CDR2 YYEEEE. The ends lost 4 bases at V and 6 bases at J; junction bases unmatched: 5. The CDR3 region has the DNA TGTGCCAGCAGCACTGGACAGGGATATGAAAAACTGTTTTTT. Protein product: CASSTGQGYEKLFF.

CDR3 bases: TGTGCCAGCAGTTCCCGCAGGGAGGGCACTGAAGCTTTCTTT. As protein: CASSSRREGTEAFF. This chain joins TRBV25-1 and TRBJ1-1; TRBD1 might be the D (5 bases). CDR1 MGHDK and CDR2 SYGVNS come from the germline V gene. Trimming removed 5 bases at V and 4 bases at J, with 14 bases between. This CDR3 comprises 14 residues.

V and J are TRBV10-3 and TRBJ2-3; 9 nucleotides align to TRBD2. The CDR3 totals 15 residues. Per the germline V gene, CDR1 is ENHRY and CDR2 is SYGVKD. With V trimmed by 6 bases and J by 2 bases, 6 bases remained unmatched. The CDR3, as DNA: TGTGCCATCAGGGAACCGGGACTAGCCACAGATACGCAGTATTTT. Translating gives CAIREPGLATDTQYF.

This sequence joins TRBV6-5 and TRBJ2-7; D is possibly TRBD2 (5 bases). Germline V gene sequence: CDR1 MNHEY, CDR2 SVGAGI. The CDR3 is 15 amino acids. V was clipped by 6 bases and J by 2 bases, with 17 bases between them. DNA of the CDR3: TGTGCCAGCAGGTCCAAAACTAGTAAACCCTACGAGCAGTACGTC. Encoded protein: CASRSKTSKPYEQYV.

V and J are TRBV2 and TRBJ1-5; D remains ambiguous. Trimming took 7 bases from V and 5 from J, leaving 15 bases between them. From germline, CDR1 is SNHLY and CDR2 FYNNEI. There are 14 residues in the CDR3. The CDR3 bases are TGTGCCAGCACGGGATTAACGGAGGATCAGCCCCAGCATTTT. This encodes CASTGLTEDQPQHF.

V and J are TRBV5-6 and TRBJ1-6, with unresolved D. CDR3 size: 13 residues. Germline-derived CDR1 and CDR2 are SGHDT and YYEEEE. Trimming pared 4 bases from V and 8 bases from J, leaving 10 bases between. CDR3 bases: TGTGCCAGCAGCCCCGGGGATTATTCACCCCTCCACTTT. This sequence encodes CASSPGDYSPLHF.

The chain recombines TRBV12-5 with TRBJ2-3; tentative D call: TRBD1 (6 bases). In germline, CDR1 is LGHNT, CDR2 FRNRAP. The CDR3 consists of 15 residues. With 2 bases removed from V and 2 bases from J, the gap between germline ends came to 11 bases. CDR3 residues: CASGLPSGDTDTQYF. CDR3 DNA: TGTGCTAGTGGTTTGCCTTCAGGGGACACAGATACGCAGTATTTT.

The chain joins TRBV9 to TRBJ2-2; D gene uncertain. The ends were cut back, 0 bases at V and 6 bases at J, with 6 bases in the middle. The CDR3 contains 13 residues. The germline gives CDR1 SGDLS, CDR2 YYNGEE. The CDR3 is CASSVAEAGELFF. The DNA for the CDR3 is TGTGCCAGCAGCGTAGCTGAGGCCGGGGAGCTGTTTTTT.

The chain links TRBV5-1 to TRBJ2-5, with D perhaps matching TRBD2 (5 bases). This CDR3 is 16 amino acids long. CDR1 and CDR2 (germline): SGHRS, YFSETQ. Trimming cost V 7 bases and J 2 bases, with 21 bases left between them. The CDR3 coding sequence is TGCGCCAGCGGACCCGGGATGACGGGGATACAAGAGACCCAGTACTTC. It yields the protein CASGPGMTGIQETQYF.

The chain carries TRBV7-9 and TRBJ1-1; a possible D gene is TRBD1 (6 bases). CDR3 length equals 15 residues. V lost 5 bases to trimming and J lost 4 bases, with 17 bases between them. Germline CDR1 is SEHNR and CDR2 is FQNEAQ (reference sequence). The CDR3 protein is CASSPRTVWGTEAFF. The CDR3 bases are TGTGCCAGCAGCCCCCGGACAGTTTGGGGCACTGAAGCTTTCTTT.

CDR3 region: CASSQGLAGGYQETQYF. The DNA for the CDR3 is TGCGCCAGCAGCCAGGGACTAGCGGGAGGCTACCAAGAGACCCAGTACTTC. This chain links TRBV5-1 with TRBJ2-5, with TRBD2 matching over 15 bases. Germline CDR1 reads SGHRS; CDR2 reads YFSETQ. CDR3 length: 17 residues. After removal of 4 bases from V and 0 bases from J, the junction contained 4 bases not matched to a gene.

The chain recombines TRBV30 with TRBJ1-1; weak D call: TRBD1 (6 bases). CDR1 GTSNPN and CDR2 SVGIG come from the germline V gene (reference sequence). The CDR3 loop spans 15 amino acids. V lost 4 bases and J lost 1, with 16 bases in between. CDR3 sequence (DNA): TGTGCCTGGAAACCAATGGGGGCCCCGAACACTGAAGCTTTCTTT. It translates to CAWKPMGAPNTEAFF.

This clone turned up a few times. The chain joins TRBV6-5 to TRBJ1-2, with TRBD1 matching 7 bases. With 9 bases clipped from V and 5 bases from J, the junction kept 12 bases outside the gene matches. CDR1 is MNHEY and CDR2 is SVGAGI in the germline V gene. The CDR3 runs 14 residues. Here the CDR3 reads CASDQDRWTYGYTF. CDR3 in DNA: TGTGCCAGTGATCAGGACAGGTGGACATATGGCTACACCTTC.

The rearrangement links TRBV12-5 to TRBJ2-1, with 8 nucleotides matching TRBD2. Germline V gene data show CDR1 as LGHNT and CDR2 as FRNRAP. The CDR3 covers 15 residues. V dropped 3 bases and J dropped 2; count of bases not matched to a gene: 3. CDR3 nucleotide sequence: TGTGCTAGTGGTTTACGACTAGCGCCCTACAATGAGCAGTTCTTC. Its protein is CASGLRLAPYNEQFF.

The chain combines TRBV7-9 with TRBJ2-3, with D unresolved. Germline CDR1 is SEHNR and CDR2 is FQNEAQ (reference sequence). The CDR3 is 13 amino acids. V was clipped by 2 bases and J by 6 bases, with 9 bases between them. CDR3 residues: CASSLRGQDTQYF. The CDR3 DNA sequence: TGTGCCAGCAGCTTAAGAGGTCAGGATACGCAGTATTTT.

The chain couples TRBV2 to TRBJ1-1; 7 bases are shared with TRBD1. The CDR3 spans 14 residues. V shed 11 bases, J shed 0 bases, and the junction held 9 bases outside the gene matches. Germline V gives CDR1 SNHLY, CDR2 FYNNEI. The DNA for the CDR3 is TGTGCCGGCTCTCTGGGACAGCTGAACACTGAAGCTTTCTTT. Translating it yields CAGSLGQLNTEAFF.

This rearrangement joins TRBV6-5 to TRBJ1-2; D possibly corresponds to TRBD1 (6 bases). V was cut by 10 bases and J by 7 bases, with 10 bases left in between. The germline V gene has CDR1 MNHEY and CDR2 SVGAGI. This CDR3 contains 10 residues. CDR3 region: CATGGAGYTF. CDR3 DNA sequence: TGTGCCACGGGGGGGGCTGGCTACACCTTC.

This clone has ten or more counts. The rearrangement uses TRBV10-1 and TRBJ1-1; TRBD1 aligns across 7 bases. The CDR3 covers 13 residues. V shed 6 bases and J 4 bases; nucleotides not matched to a gene: 5. Germline loops: CDR1 WNHNN, CDR2 SYGVQD (reference sequence). DNA for the CDR3: TGCGCCAGCAGCGCCGGGACAGTCACTGAAGCTTTCTTT. Its protein is CASSAGTVTEAFF.